Listed below are T cell receptor beta chains from one sample, sequenced in a study of OX40 agonist ivuxolimab in advanced cancers. Repertoires were generated with immunoSEQ multiplex PCR, while TCRdb's copy carries only in-frame clones and drops some. This sample has around 88,000 clones; 92% occur once, and the top ten carry roughly 0.53%. Specimen: CD4+ or CD8+ T cells sorted from blood, collected in a trial of the OX40 agonist ivuxolimab. These receptors were obtained from an adult with an advanced solid tumor such as melanoma, head and neck, liver or kidney cancer. The CDR3 runs from the conserved cysteine through the conserved F or W. A D gene is named only where the DNA matches it firmly. Some rows mark clone size as missing; the rest say once, few, many or name a class of expanded clone.

v_gene,abundance,j_gene,d_gene,CDR3aa,CDR3nt
TRBV20-1,NA,TRBJ1-1,NA,CSAEGVPEAFF,TGCAGTGCTGAGGGGGTTCCTGAAGCTTTCTTT
TRBV6-5,NA,TRBJ1-5,TRBD1,CASSGTGGNQPQHF,TGTGCCAGCAGTGGGACAGGGGGCAATCAGCCCCAGCATTTT
TRBV6-5,NA,TRBJ2-1,TRBD1,CASRASGGPEQFF,TGTGCCAGCAGAGCTTCAGGGGGCCCTGAGCAGTTCTTC
TRBV19,NA,TRBJ2-1,TRBD2,CASSIPILAGGWNNEQFF,TGTGCCAGTAGTATCCCAATCTTAGCGGGGGGATGGAACAATGAGCAGTTCTTC
TRBV19,NA,TRBJ1-2,TRBD1,CASSPGTGAYYGYTF,TGTGCCAGTAGTCCCGGGACAGGGGCTTACTATGGCTACACCTTC
TRBV10-1,NA,TRBJ2-7,TRBD1,CASSRDRGYEQYF,TGCGCCAGCAGCCGGGACAGGGGTTACGAGCAGTACTTC
TRBV19,NA,TRBJ1-5,NA,CASSIDTGWNQPQHF,TGTGCCAGTAGTATAGATACAGGGTGGAATCAGCCCCAGCATTTT
TRBV11-3,once,TRBJ2-5,NA,CASSLDHTQETQYF,TGTGCCAGCAGCTTAGACCATACTCAAGAGACCCAGTACTTC
TRBV4-2,NA,TRBJ1-1,NA,CASSQDQGKAFF,TGTGCCAGCAGCCAAGATCAGGGAAAGGCTTTCTTT
TRBV6-1,NA,TRBJ2-1,TRBD1,CASTRTGGGDEQFF,TGTGCCAGCACGAGGACAGGGGGGGGCGATGAGCAGTTCTTC
TRBV29-1,NA,TRBJ2-5,NA,CSVVASDQETQYF,TGCAGCGTTGTAGCTAGCGACCAAGAGACCCAGTACTTC
TRBV6-5,NA,TRBJ2-5,TRBD1,CASSYRDSLQETQYF,TGTGCCAGCAGTTACCGGGACAGCCTACAAGAGACCCAGTACTTC
TRBV7-3,once,TRBJ2-2,NA,CASSPRAESAWAGELFF,TGTGCCAGCAGCCCCCGGGCGGAGTCGGCATGGGCCGGGGAGCTGTTTTTT
TRBV30,NA,TRBJ1-4,NA,CAWTVNLREKLFF,TGTGCCTGGACGGTGAATTTGCGGGAAAAACTGTTTTTT
TRBV2,NA,TRBJ2-5,TRBD2,CASSDGGGATETQYF,TGTGCCAGCAGTGACGGCGGGGGGGCCACAGAGACCCAGTACTTC
TRBV6-1,NA,TRBJ2-7,NA,CATAESSYEQYF,TGTGCCACCGCAGAGAGCTCCTACGAGCAGTACTTC
TRBV2,NA,TRBJ2-7,NA,CASSEGGYEQYF,TGTGCCAGCAGTGAGGGTGGCTACGAGCAGTACTTC
TRBV7-2,NA,TRBJ2-3,NA,CASSLVGTDTQYF,TGTGCCAGCAGCTTAGTCGGCACAGATACGCAGTATTTT
TRBV30,NA,TRBJ1-2,NA,CAWSHKVLSGYTF,TGTGCCTGGAGTCATAAGGTGTTGAGTGGCTACACCTTC
TRBV6-5,NA,TRBJ1-1,NA,CASMNTEAFF,TGTGCCAGCATGAACACTGAAGCTTTCTTT
TRBV19,NA,TRBJ1-5,NA,CASSIGGDRNQPQHF,TGTGCCAGTAGTATAGGGGGGGACCGCAATCAGCCCCAGCATTTT
TRBV18,NA,TRBJ2-1,NA,CASSPPVSRGRDLEQFF,TGTGCCAGCTCACCACCGGTATCCCGGGGTAGGGACCTGGAGCAGTTCTTC
TRBV11-2,NA,TRBJ2-2,NA,CASSARVSGELFF,TGTGCCAGCAGCGCCAGGGTCTCCGGGGAGCTGTTTTTT
TRBV11-3,NA,TRBJ1-3,NA,CASSYDSSPGNTIYF,TGTGCCAGCAGCTACGACAGTTCCCCTGGAAACACCATATATTTT
TRBV11-2,NA,TRBJ1-6,NA,CASSLEQGGSPLHF,TGTGCCAGCAGCTTAGAACAGGGAGGTTCACCCCTCCACTTT
TRBV6-1,NA,TRBJ2-1,TRBD2,CASSGEPLAGLINEQFF,TGTGCCAGCAGTGGCGAACCTCTAGCGGGATTGATCAATGAGCAGTTCTTC
TRBV30,once,TRBJ2-2,NA,CAWSSNGSPGELFF,TGTGCCTGGAGTTCCAATGGTAGCCCCGGGGAGCTGTTTTTT
TRBV7-9,NA,TRBJ1-6,NA,CASSSAKGTSNSPLHF,TGTGCCAGCAGCTCTGCCAAGGGGACCTCCAATTCACCCCTCCACTTT
TRBV6-5,NA,TRBJ1-2,NA,CASSFDRTPSNYGYTF,TGTGCCAGCAGTTTCGACAGGACTCCTTCTAACTATGGCTACACCTTC
TRBV18,NA,TRBJ2-3,TRBD1,CASSQGAFTDTQYF,TGTGCCAGCTCACAGGGGGCGTTCACAGATACGCAGTATTTT
TRBV5-1,once,TRBJ1-3,NA,CASSLAGTASSGNTIYF,TGCGCCAGCAGCTTGGCGGGGACGGCGAGCTCTGGAAACACCATATATTTT
TRBV5-1,NA,TRBJ2-1,NA,CASSLRPLGSYNEQFF,TGCGCCAGCAGCTTACGGCCCCTGGGGTCCTACAATGAGCAGTTCTTC
TRBV7-8,few,TRBJ1-5,NA,CASAASISDQPQHF,TGTGCCAGCGCGGCCAGCATATCCGACCAGCCCCAGCATTTT
TRBV6-5,NA,TRBJ1-2,NA,CASTKGFPNYGYTF,TGTGCCAGCACTAAAGGATTTCCTAACTATGGCTACACCTTC
TRBV19,once,TRBJ2-3,NA,CASSIGAHTDTQYF,TGTGCCAGTAGTATAGGGGCCCACACAGATACGCAGTATTTT
TRBV7-9,NA,TRBJ2-7,NA,CASSLDGSYEQYF,TGTGCCAGCAGCTTAGACGGATCCTACGAGCAGTACTTC
TRBV25-1,NA,TRBJ1-6,NA,CASSETFLDSPLHF,TGTGCCAGCAGTGAAACGTTTCTGGATTCACCCCTCCACTTT
TRBV6-6,NA,TRBJ2-2,TRBD1,CASSPGQGAVTGELFF,TGTGCCAGCAGTCCGGGACAGGGGGCGGTCACCGGGGAGCTGTTTTTT
TRBV5-1,NA,TRBJ2-1,NA,CASSLSGTGGLNEQFF,TGCGCCAGCAGCTTGTCGGGGACCGGAGGCCTCAATGAGCAGTTCTTC
TRBV6-5,once,TRBJ1-1,NA,CASSQGWVNTEAFF,TGTGCCAGCAGCCAAGGATGGGTGAACACTGAAGCTTTCTTT
TRBV2,NA,TRBJ1-5,NA,CASSDSSSNQPQHF,TGTGCCAGCAGTGATTCTAGTAGCAATCAGCCCCAGCATTTT
TRBV6-5,NA,TRBJ2-7,TRBD2,CASTPASGGTYEQYF,TGTGCCAGCACCCCCGCTAGCGGGGGGACCTACGAGCAGTACTTC
TRBV19,NA,TRBJ1-1,NA,CASSIIGGNTEAFF,TGTGCCAGTAGTATAATAGGGGGGAACACTGAAGCTTTCTTT
TRBV5-4,NA,TRBJ2-1,TRBD2,CASTPAGGGGTYNEQFF,TGTGCCAGCACCCCCGCGGGAGGGGGCGGGACCTACAATGAGCAGTTCTTC
TRBV11-3,NA,TRBJ2-7,NA,CASSPEWGPEQYF,TGTGCCAGCAGCCCCGAGTGGGGGCCCGAGCAGTACTTC
TRBV6-1,NA,TRBJ1-5,NA,CASLPISTGYQPQHF,TGTGCCAGCCTCCCAATATCGACAGGCTATCAGCCCCAGCATTTT
TRBV11-3,NA,TRBJ2-7,TRBD1,CASSPPLGTGRYEQYF,TGTGCCAGCAGCCCACCCCTCGGGACAGGTCGATACGAGCAGTACTTC
TRBV30,NA,TRBJ2-7,NA,CAWSVVGGGEQYF,TGTGCCTGGAGTGTAGTAGGGGGGGGCGAGCAGTACTTC